This entry is about one T cell receptor (beta chain). The PCR ran on 60 Vbeta and 13 Jbeta primers. TCRdb's copy holds only in-frame clones and misses some; the assay was immunoSEQ multiplex PCR. The sample records under 150,000 clones, 70% to 85% being singletons. This record belongs to a study of cytomegalovirus exposure and HLA in healthy donors. The CDR3 is made up of 16 amino acids. Per germline, CDR1 LNHDA and CDR2 SQIVND (reference sequence). The V segment lost 4 bases and the J segment 8 bases; nucleotides outside the gene matches: 15. This chain connects TRBV19 to TRBJ2-3; 7 bases map to TRBD1. Sequenced: PBMCs. The receptor was isolated from a boy between 10 and 17 years old in good health and CMV-seronegative. The CDR3 region is CASSTFLGTASATQYF. The CDR3 nucleotides read TGTGCCAGTAGTACCTTCCTCGGGACAGCCTCGGCTACGCAGTATTTT.